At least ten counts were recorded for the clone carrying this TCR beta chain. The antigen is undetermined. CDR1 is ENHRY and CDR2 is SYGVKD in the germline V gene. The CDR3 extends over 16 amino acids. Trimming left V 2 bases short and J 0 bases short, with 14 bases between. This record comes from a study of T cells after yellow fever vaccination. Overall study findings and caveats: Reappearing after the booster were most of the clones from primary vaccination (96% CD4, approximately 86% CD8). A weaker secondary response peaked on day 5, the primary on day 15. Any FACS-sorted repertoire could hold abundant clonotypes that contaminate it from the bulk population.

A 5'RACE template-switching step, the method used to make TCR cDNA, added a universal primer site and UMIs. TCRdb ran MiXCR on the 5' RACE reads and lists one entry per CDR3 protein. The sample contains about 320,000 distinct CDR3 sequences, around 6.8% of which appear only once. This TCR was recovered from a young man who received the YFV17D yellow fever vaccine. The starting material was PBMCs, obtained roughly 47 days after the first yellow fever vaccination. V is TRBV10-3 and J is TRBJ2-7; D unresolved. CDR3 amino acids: CAISERAAGSSYEQYF. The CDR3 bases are TGTGCCATCAGTGAGAGGGCGGCAGGAAGCTCCTACGAGCAGTACTTC.